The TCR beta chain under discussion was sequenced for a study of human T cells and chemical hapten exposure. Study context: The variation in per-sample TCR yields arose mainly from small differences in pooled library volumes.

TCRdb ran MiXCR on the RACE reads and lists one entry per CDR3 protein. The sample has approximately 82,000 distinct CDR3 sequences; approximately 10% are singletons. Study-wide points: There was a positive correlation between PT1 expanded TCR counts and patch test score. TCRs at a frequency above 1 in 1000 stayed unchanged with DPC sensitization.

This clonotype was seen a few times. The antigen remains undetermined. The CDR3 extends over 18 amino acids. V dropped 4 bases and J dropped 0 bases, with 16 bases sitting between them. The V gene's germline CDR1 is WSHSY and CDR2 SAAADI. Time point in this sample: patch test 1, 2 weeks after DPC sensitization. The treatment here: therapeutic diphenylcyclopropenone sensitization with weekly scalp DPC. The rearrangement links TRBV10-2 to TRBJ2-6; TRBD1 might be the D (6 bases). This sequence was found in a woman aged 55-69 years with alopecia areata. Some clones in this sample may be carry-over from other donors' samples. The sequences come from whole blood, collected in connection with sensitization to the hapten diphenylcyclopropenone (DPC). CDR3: CASSAWKDSRSGANVLTF. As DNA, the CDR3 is TGCGCCAGCAGTGCATGGAAGGACAGTCGCTCTGGGGCCAACGTCCTGACTTTC.